This entry lists 6 T cell receptor beta chains sequenced from one sample in a study of T cells in Graves' hyperthyroidism and ophthalmopathy. Researchers took RNA transcripts and amplified the TCR beta CDR3 regions from them. During a first-round RT-PCR of the TCR CDR3, the HTBI primer set was used. One entry per CDR3 protein, called by TCRdb with MiXCR from the multiplex PCR reads. Of some 420,000 distinct CDR3 sequences in the sample, about an eighth were seen once. The sequencing input was blood. All receptors come from a woman between 18 and 29 years old with Graves' hyperthyroidism.

This clonotype came up many times. The V call is TRBV7-3, the J call TRBJ2-5; 7 bases match TRBD1. The CDR3 is made up of 14 amino acids. The junction had 9 bases not matched to a gene; V was cut back by 5 bases and J by 6 bases. The germline CDR1 and CDR2 sequences are SGHTA and FQGTGA. CDR3 residues: CASSPDREYKTQYF. The CDR3 region has the DNA TGTGCCAGCAGCCCTGACAGGGAGTATAAGACCCAGTACTTC.

This clonotype was observed many times. The V and J genes are TRBV28 and TRBJ2-7; 7 bases fit TRBD1. Trimming cost V 10 bases and J 4 bases; bases outside gene matches: 1. The CDR3 has 10 amino acids. Germline V lookup: CDR1 MDHEN, CDR2 SYDVKM. The CDR3 sequence: CATRGYEQYF. The CDR3 DNA follows: TGTGCCACCAGGGGGTACGAGCAGTACTTC.

This clonotype was recorded at least ten times. This chain connects TRBV11-2 to TRBJ2-2; 8 nucleotides agree with TRBD1. The CDR3 consists of 17 residues. The germline V gene has CDR1 SGHAT and CDR2 FQNNGV. Trimming took 3 bases from V and 0 from J; bases not matched to a gene: 6. CDR3 residues: CASSFFPGGANTGELFF. The CDR3 coding sequence is TGTGCCAGCAGCTTCTTCCCAGGGGGCGCGAACACCGGGGAGCTGTTTTTT. Full variable domain (remainder filled in from reference TRBV11-2 and TRBJ2-2): EAGVAQSPRYKIIEKRQSVAFWCNPISGHATLYWYQQILGQGPKLLIQFQNNGVVDDSQLPKDRFSAERLKGVDSTLKIQPAKLEDSAVYLCASSFFPGGANTGELFFGEGSRLTVL.

This clonotype was found many times. This chain uses TRBV6-1 with TRBJ2-2, with TRBD1 matching 7 bases. The CDR3 loop spans 14 amino acids. J lost 5 bases, V lost 5 bases, and 5 bases had no gene match. In germline, CDR1 is MNHNS, CDR2 SASEGT. The DNA for the CDR3 is TGTGCCAGCAGTCGGACAGGAGGAACCGGGGAGCTGTTTTTT. It specifies CASSRTGGTGELFF.

Ten or more counts support this clonotype. CDR3 sequence (DNA): TGTGCCAGCCGCCGGCCGCCGACCTACGAGCAGTACTTC. Residues: CASRRPPTYEQYF. The chain combines TRBV12-3 or TRBV12-4 with TRBJ2-7, with D uncertain. V was trimmed by 8 bases and J by 2 bases, leaving 13 bases between them. CDR3 length: 13 amino acids.

This clonotype was observed a handful of times. The CDR3 reads CASSGQQSYGYTF. DNA of the CDR3: TGTGCCAGCAGCGGACAGCAGTCCTATGGCTACACCTTC. This chain joins TRBV9 and TRBJ1-2; TRBD1 might be the D (5 bases). CDR3 length: 13 residues. The germline gives CDR1 SGDLS, CDR2 YYNGEE. Trimming left V 3 bases short and J 4 bases short, with 10 bases between.